Described below is a single T cell receptor beta chain sequence and its context. What it binds is not known. This CDR3 is built from 17 residues. With 8 bases removed from V and 1 base from J, the gap between germline ends came to 21 bases. Germline lookup yields CDR1 MRHNA and CDR2 SNTAGT. The PCR contained 60 Vbeta and 13 Jbeta primers. TCRdb's table, derived via immunoSEQ multiplex PCR, lists solely in-frame clones and lacks some. The table records 150,000 to 200,000 clones, roughly four fifths of them present only once. This entry is derived from a study of cytomegalovirus exposure and HLA in healthy donors. Study information: For the approximately 430 genotyped donors, roughly 80% fell within the Caucasian-associated ancestry cluster. Whole-study results and caveats: The study designated roughly 160 TCR beta chains cytomegalovirus-associated. In a later analysis, specific HLA alleles were associated with 15,000 or so TCR beta sequences at a 0.05 false discovery rate.

Input material: PBMCs. The rearrangement links TRBV6-4 to TRBJ2-1; tentative D call: TRBD2 (5 bases). The TCR originated in a woman aged 18-35 years in good health and CMV-seropositive. The DNA for the CDR3 is TGTGCCAGCGAGGAATGGGTAGCGAGGATTTCCTACAATGAGCAGTTCTTC. It yields the protein CASEEWVARISYNEQFF.